Below, 27 T cell receptor beta chains from the same sample are listed, as sequenced in a study of T cells in localized non-small cell lung cancer. The method was immunoSEQ multiplex PCR; TCRdb's version includes in-frame clones alone and lacks a portion of them. Found here are more than 100,000 clones, 89% of them singletons; the top ten hold around 1.7%. Sequencing used peripheral blood, obtained before any cancer treatment. All receptors derive from a female donor aged 60 or older with stage I lung adenocarcinoma.

The V gene is TRBV7-9, the J gene TRBJ2-7; 13 bases agree with TRBD2. Germline CDR1 reads SEHNR; CDR2 reads FQNEAQ (reference sequence). This CDR3 has 19 amino acids. V was clipped by 5 bases and J by 1 base; unmatched bases: 14. The CDR3 DNA follows: TGTGCCAGCAGCCCACTAACAGGACTAGCGGGAGATAGTTCCTACGAGCAGTACTTC. Residues: CASSPLTGLAGDSSYEQYF.

The chain links TRBV11-2 to TRBJ2-5; 8 nucleotides align to TRBD2. Germline trimming cut 1 base from V and 0 bases from J; bases unmatched to any gene: 10. The CDR3 spans 18 residues. Germline CDR1 and CDR2: SGHAT and FQNNGV. CDR3 protein: CASSLVSGTRWNQETQYF. Here the CDR3 DNA reads TGTGCCAGCAGCTTAGTGTCCGGGACTAGGTGGAACCAAGAGACCCAGTACTTC.

The V and J genes are TRBV18 and TRBJ1-3; D may be TRBD1 (6 bases). The CDR3 contains 15 residues. Trimming removed 3 bases from V and 0 bases from J, with 9 bases in between. Germline CDR1 and CDR2: KGHSH and LQKENI. CDR3 loop: CASSPRGLSGNTIYF. The CDR3 DNA sequence: TGTGCCAGCTCACCTCGGGGGCTCTCTGGAAACACCATATATTTT.

This sequence joins TRBV29-1 and TRBJ1-1; maybe TRBD1 (5 bases). Trimming took off 3 bases at V and 4 bases at J, with 9 bases between the two ends. This CDR3 has 12 amino acids. CDR1 SQVTM and CDR2 ANQGSEA come from the germline V gene. The CDR3 DNA reads as TGCAGCGTTGACATGGGGGGCACTGAAGCTTTCTTT. Translated: CSVDMGGTEAFF.

The chain joins TRBV7-3 to TRBJ2-2; D possibly matches TRBD1 or TRBD2 (5 bases each). With 6 bases removed from V and 1 base from J, the gap between germline ends came to 15 bases. CDR1 and CDR2 from the germline V gene are SGHTA and FQGTGA. The CDR3 length is 16 residues. The CDR3 bases are TGTGCCAGCAGTCCCGTTGGGGGAAGGAACACCGGGGAGCTGTTTTTT. Amino acid sequence: CASSPVGGRNTGELFF.

The gene calls are TRBV21-1 and TRBJ2-7; the DNA was not compared with TRBD2, the D call given in the table. TRBV21-1 is a listed pseudogene. This CDR3 contains 18 residues. The CDR3 region has the DNA TGTGCCAGCAGCAAAAGGGTCCTAGCGGGAGGGCCATCCTACGAGCAGTACTTC. Translation gives CASSKRVLAGGPSYEQYF.

This chain joins TRBV10-2 and TRBJ2-1; D is possibly TRBD2 (5 bases). Trimming took off 7 bases at V and 6 bases at J, with 13 bases between the two ends. CDR1 is WSHSY, CDR2 SAAADI, per germline. The CDR3 runs to 13 residues. In nucleotides, the CDR3 is TGCGCCAGCACCCATACTAGGGTCAATGAGCAGTTCTTC. It specifies CASTHTRVNEQFF.

The rearrangement uses TRBV7-6 and TRBJ2-3; 11 nucleotides align to TRBD2. Germline V gives CDR1 SGHVS, CDR2 FNYEAQ. The ends lost 5 bases at V and 0 bases at J; junction bases unmatched: 10. The CDR3 has 18 residues. As DNA, the CDR3 is TGTGCCAGCAGCCCCCTTTCGACTAGCGGGGCTAGCACAGATACGCAGTATTTT. Amino acids: CASSPLSTSGASTDTQYF.

This clone is medium-sized. The V and J genes are TRBV28 and TRBJ2-1, with TRBD2 matching 12 bases. Germline values: CDR1 MDHEN, CDR2 SYDVKM. This CDR3 is built from 16 residues. The trim removed 2 bases at V and 4 bases at J, leaving 3 bases unmatched. CDR3 nucleotide sequence: TGTGCCAGCAGTTTAATCCTAGCGGGAGGGTACAATGAGCAGTTCTTC. Protein: CASSLILAGGYNEQFF.

This clone has just one count. The chain recombines TRBV28 with TRBJ1-1; D is uncertain. The CDR3 is 12 amino acids. Per the germline V gene, CDR1 is MDHEN and CDR2 is SYDVKM. Trimming cost V 3 bases and J 6 bases, with 8 bases left between them. As DNA, the CDR3 is TGTGCCAGCAGTTTTGTTGTAGCTGAAGCTTTCTTT. The encoded protein is CASSFVVAEAFF. The whole variable domain, filled in from reference TRBV28 and TRBJ1-1, reads DVKVTQSSRYLVKRTGEKVFLECVQDMDHENMFWYRQDPGLGLRLIYFSYDVKMKEKGDIPEGYSVSREKKERFSLILESASTNQTSMYLCASSFVVAEAFFGQGTRLTVV.

Here the CDR3 DNA reads TGCAGCGTCGTCCCGCTTGAGGGGCGCAACTATGGCTACACCTTC. Protein: CSVVPLEGRNYGYTF. J is TRBJ1-2 and V is TRBV29-1; D is possibly TRBD1 (5 bases). Germline CDR1 reads SQVTM; CDR2 reads ANQGSEA. Trimming stripped 6 bases from V and 2 bases from J, with 19 bases between. This CDR3 is 15 amino acids long.

This chain connects TRBV28 to TRBJ2-3; TRBD2 matches at 7 bases. The V segment lost 5 bases and the J segment 3 bases; nucleotides outside the gene matches: 5. The CDR3 is made up of 14 amino acids. Germline loops: CDR1 MDHEN, CDR2 SYDVKM. CDR3 protein: CASSVASGTDTQYF. CDR3 coding DNA: TGTGCCAGCAGTGTAGCTAGCGGTACAGATACGCAGTATTTT.

This clone was picked up a small number of times. This chain connects TRBV7-9 to TRBJ1-2, with D unresolved. The CDR3 is 12 residues long. V lost 7 bases and J 0 bases, leaving 6 bases between the germline ends. The germline V gene encodes CDR1 SEHNR and CDR2 FQNEAQ (reference sequence). In DNA, the CDR3 is TGTGCCAGCACCGCAGCTAACTATGGCTACACCTTC. As protein: CASTAANYGYTF.

In this sample, this clone turned up once. The J gene is TRBJ2-7, the V gene TRBV5-4, with D possibly being TRBD2 (6 bases). V lost 4 bases, J lost 1 base, and 18 bases lay in between. CDR1 and CDR2 from the germline V gene are SGHNT and YYREEE (reference sequence). This CDR3 is 16 amino acids long. In DNA, the CDR3 is TGTGCCAGCAGCCTGGGGCTAGCTGCGGGATCCTACGAGCAGTACTTC. It codes for CASSLGLAAGSYEQYF. The whole variable domain, remainder taken from reference TRBV5-4 and TRBJ2-7, is ETGVTQSPTHLIKTRGQQVTLRCSSQSGHNTVSWYQQALGQGPQFIFQYYREEENGRGNFPPRFSGLQFPNYSSELNVNALELDDSALYLCASSLGLAAGSYEQYFGPGTRLTVT.

This chain joins TRBV5-1 and TRBJ2-3; D assignment may be TRBD1 or TRBD2 (5 bases each). Trimming shortened V by 4 bases and J by 5 bases, and 23 bases separated the two germline ends. CDR3 length: 17 residues. Per the germline V gene, CDR1 is SGHRS and CDR2 is YFSETQ. CDR3 residues: CASSRQANSGGGDTQYF. The CDR3 nucleotides are TGCGCCAGCAGCCGCCAGGCCAACAGCGGTGGGGGAGATACGCAGTATTTT.

The V and J genes are TRBV27 and TRBJ2-1; TRBD2 matches at 11 bases. Germline V lookup: CDR1 MNHEY, CDR2 SMNVEV (reference sequence). The V and J ends lost 4 bases and 7 bases, in that order; junction bases with no gene match: 6. The CDR3 consists of 15 residues. CDR3 residues: CASSWTSGPINEQFF. The DNA for the CDR3 is TGTGCCAGCAGTTGGACTAGCGGGCCGATTAATGAGCAGTTCTTC.

The sample holds one count of this clone. V and J are TRBV4-1 and TRBJ2-5; D may correspond to TRBD1 or TRBD2 (5 bases each). CDR3 length: 14 residues. CDR1 and CDR2 (germline): MGHRA, YSYEKL. V dropped 1 base and J dropped 5 bases, with 11 bases sitting between them. CDR3 amino acids: CASSQVVGEETQYF. CDR3 nucleotide sequence: TGCGCCAGCAGCCAAGTGGTGGGGGAGGAGACCCAGTACTTC.

The V gene is TRBV7-3, the J gene TRBJ2-3; D unresolved. This CDR3 is built from 12 residues. V lost 5 bases to trimming and J lost 1 base, with 4 bases between them. Germline-derived CDR1 and CDR2 are SGHTA and FQGTGA. The CDR3 bases are TGTGCCAGCAGCCCGGGCACAGATACGCAGTATTTT. Its protein is CASSPGTDTQYF.

The table lists this clone with a count of one. This sequence joins TRBV19 and TRBJ1-5; D remains unclear. V was cut by 1 base and J by 0 bases, with 10 bases left in between. The germline CDR1 and CDR2 sequences are LNHDA and SQIVND (reference sequence). CDR3 length: 16 amino acids. CDR3 region: CASSIGGSHSNQPQHF. The CDR3 coding sequence is TGTGCCAGTAGTATAGGAGGCAGCCATAGCAATCAGCCCCAGCATTTT.

The J gene is TRBJ2-1, the V gene TRBV25-1; D might be TRBD1 (6 bases). The germline CDR1 and CDR2 sequences are MGHDK and SYGVNS. V lost 3 bases and J lost 5, with 11 bases in between. The CDR3 consists of 14 residues. For the CDR3, the DNA is TGTGCCAGCAGTGACGACAGGACGAACAATGAGCAGTTCTTC. It translates to CASSDDRTNNEQFF.

The chain couples TRBV14 to TRBJ2-7; D gene uncertain. This CDR3 has 15 amino acids. The germline V gene encodes CDR1 SGHDN and CDR2 FVKESK. Trimming stripped 1 base from V and 4 bases from J, with 14 bases between. The CDR3 loop is CASSQVGGNPYEQYF. The CDR3 nucleotides read TGTGCCAGCAGCCAAGTAGGTGGGAACCCTTACGAGCAGTACTTC.

In this sample, this clone turned up once. The chain recombines TRBV5-5 with TRBJ2-1, with 14 bases aligning to TRBD2. Per the germline V gene, CDR1 is SGHKS and CDR2 is YYEKEE (reference sequence). J was trimmed by 0 bases and V by 5 bases; bases with no gene match: 10. The CDR3 extends over 19 amino acids. CDR3 DNA sequence: TGTGCCAGCAGTCGGACCGGGACTAGCGGGAGCACCTCCTACAATGAGCAGTTCTTC. Protein product: CASSRTGTSGSTSYNEQFF.

The V and J genes are TRBV6-6 and TRBJ2-1; TRBD2 matches at 15 bases. The V segment lost 4 bases and the J segment 7 bases; nucleotides outside the gene matches: 5. The CDR3 totals 16 residues. Germline loops: CDR1 MNHNY, CDR2 SVGAGI (reference sequence). This chain's CDR3 is CASSSGLAGGWNEQFF. CDR3 nucleotide sequence: TGTGCCAGCAGTTCGGGACTAGCGGGAGGTTGGAATGAGCAGTTCTTC.

The chain joins TRBV9 to TRBJ2-2; a possible D gene is TRBD2 (6 bases). The CDR3 is 14 amino acids. Germline V gives CDR1 SGDLS, CDR2 YYNGEE. V lost 4 bases and J lost 4, with 11 bases in between. The CDR3 here is CASSPVSGTGELFF. DNA of the CDR3: TGTGCCAGCAGCCCTGTTAGCGGCACCGGGGAGCTGTTTTTT.

V is TRBV30 and J is TRBJ2-7, with TRBD1 matching 10 bases. The length of the CDR3 is 14 residues. Germline V gives CDR1 GTSNPN, CDR2 SVGIG (reference sequence). J gave up 2 bases and V 4 bases, and 5 bases lay outside the gene matches. CDR3 loop: CAWKGQGFPYEQYF. The CDR3 nucleotides are TGTGCCTGGAAGGGACAGGGGTTCCCCTACGAGCAGTACTTC.

This clone was seen just once. This chain connects TRBV5-1 to TRBJ1-1, with TRBD1 matching 7 bases. This CDR3 is 14 amino acids long. V shed 6 bases and J 1 base; nucleotides not matched to a gene: 6. The germline V gene encodes CDR1 SGHRS and CDR2 YFSETQ. This CDR3 reads CASTMGQRNTEAFF. CDR3 sequence (DNA): TGCGCCAGCACTATGGGACAGAGGAACACTGAAGCTTTCTTT.

The chain joins TRBV11-2 to TRBJ2-5, with D unclear. This CDR3 comprises 11 residues. The germline V gene encodes CDR1 SGHAT and CDR2 FQNNGV. The V end was cut by 7 bases, the J end by 5 bases, with 8 bases between. CDR3 nucleotides: TGTGCCAGCACGGACGGCGAGACCCAGTACTTC. The encoded protein is CASTDGETQYF.